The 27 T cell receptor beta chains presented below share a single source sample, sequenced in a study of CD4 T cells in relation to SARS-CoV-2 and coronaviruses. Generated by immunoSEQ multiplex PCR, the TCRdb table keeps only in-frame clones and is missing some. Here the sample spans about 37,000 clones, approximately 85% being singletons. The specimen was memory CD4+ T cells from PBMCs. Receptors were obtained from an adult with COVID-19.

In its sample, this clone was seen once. The CDR3 sequence is CASSDSGTTNYGYTF. The CDR3 DNA reads as TGTGCCAGCAGCGATTCCGGGACGACTAACTATGGCTACACCTTC. The chain carries TRBV5-6 and TRBJ1-2, with D perhaps matching TRBD1 (5 bases). V was clipped by 4 bases and J by 0 bases, with 13 bases between them. The CDR3 extends over 15 amino acids. CDR1 is SGHDT and CDR2 is YYEEEE in the germline V gene.

CDR3 sequence: CASSQTSGSWYEQYF. CDR3 DNA sequence: TGCGCCAGCAGCCAGACTAGCGGGAGTTGGTACGAGCAGTACTTC. This chain uses TRBV4-1 with TRBJ2-7; TRBD2 aligns across 12 bases. Germline V lookup: CDR1 MGHRA, CDR2 YSYEKL. Losses at the gene ends were 3 bases for V and 4 bases for J; bases not matched to a gene: 4. The CDR3 consists of 15 residues.

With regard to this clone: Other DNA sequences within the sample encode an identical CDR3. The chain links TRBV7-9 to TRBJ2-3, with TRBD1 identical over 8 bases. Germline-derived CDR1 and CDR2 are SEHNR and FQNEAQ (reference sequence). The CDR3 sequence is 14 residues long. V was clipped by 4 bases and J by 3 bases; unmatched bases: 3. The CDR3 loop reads CASSSRTGTDTQYF. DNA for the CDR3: TGTGCCAGCAGCTCGAGGACAGGGACAGATACGCAGTATTTT. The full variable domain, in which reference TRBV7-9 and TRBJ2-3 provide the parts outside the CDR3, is DTGVSQNPRHKITKRGQNVTFRCDPISEHNRLYWYRQTLGQGPEFLTYFQNEAQLEKSRLLSDRFSAERPKGSFSTLEIQRTEQGDSAMYLCASSSRTGTDTQYFGPGTRLTVL.

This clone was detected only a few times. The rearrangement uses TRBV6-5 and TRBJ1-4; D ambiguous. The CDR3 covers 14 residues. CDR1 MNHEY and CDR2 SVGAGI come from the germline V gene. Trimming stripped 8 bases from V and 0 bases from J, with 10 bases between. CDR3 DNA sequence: TGTGCCAGCCGAAGTCCGGCAACTAATGAAAAACTGTTTTTT. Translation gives CASRSPATNEKLFF.

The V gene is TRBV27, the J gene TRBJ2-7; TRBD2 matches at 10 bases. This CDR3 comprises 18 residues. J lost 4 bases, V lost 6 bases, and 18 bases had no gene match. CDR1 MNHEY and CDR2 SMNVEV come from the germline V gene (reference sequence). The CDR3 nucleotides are TGTGCCAGCAGCTACAGGGCAGGGGTAGCGGGAGGAGGATACGAGCAGTACTTC. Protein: CASSYRAGVAGGGYEQYF.

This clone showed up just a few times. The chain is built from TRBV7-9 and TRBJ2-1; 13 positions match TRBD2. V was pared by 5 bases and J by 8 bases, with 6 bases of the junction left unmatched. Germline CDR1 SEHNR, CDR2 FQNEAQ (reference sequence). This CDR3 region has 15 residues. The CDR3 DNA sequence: TGTGCCAGCAGCCAAACTAGCGGGGGGGTCGATGAGCAGTTCTTC. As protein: CASSQTSGGVDEQFF.

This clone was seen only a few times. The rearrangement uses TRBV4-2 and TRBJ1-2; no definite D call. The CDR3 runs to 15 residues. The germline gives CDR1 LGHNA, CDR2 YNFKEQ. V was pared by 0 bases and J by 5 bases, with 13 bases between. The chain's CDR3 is CASSQDGLQKYGYTF. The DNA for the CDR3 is TGTGCCAGCAGCCAAGATGGTTTACAGAAGTATGGCTACACCTTC.

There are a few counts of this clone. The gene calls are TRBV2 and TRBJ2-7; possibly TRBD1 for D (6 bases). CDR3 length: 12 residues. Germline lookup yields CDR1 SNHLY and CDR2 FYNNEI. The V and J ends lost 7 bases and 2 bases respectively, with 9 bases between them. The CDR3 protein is CASNRETYEQYF. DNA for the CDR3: TGTGCCAGCAACAGGGAAACCTACGAGCAGTACTTC.

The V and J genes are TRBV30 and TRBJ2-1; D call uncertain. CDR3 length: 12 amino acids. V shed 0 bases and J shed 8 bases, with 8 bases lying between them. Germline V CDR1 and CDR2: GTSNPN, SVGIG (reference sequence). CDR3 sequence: CAWSVAGDEQFF. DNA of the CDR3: TGTGCCTGGAGTGTAGCCGGTGATGAGCAGTTCTTC.

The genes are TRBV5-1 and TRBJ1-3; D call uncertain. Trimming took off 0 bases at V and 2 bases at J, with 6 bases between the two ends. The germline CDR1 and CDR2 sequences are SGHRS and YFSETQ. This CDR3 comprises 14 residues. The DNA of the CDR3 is TGCGCCAGCAGCTTGGACAAGGCTGGAAACACCATATATTTT. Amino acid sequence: CASSLDKAGNTIYF.

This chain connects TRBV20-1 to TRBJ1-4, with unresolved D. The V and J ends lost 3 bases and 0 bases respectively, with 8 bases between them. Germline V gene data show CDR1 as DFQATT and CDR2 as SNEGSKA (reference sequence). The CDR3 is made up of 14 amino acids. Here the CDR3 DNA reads TGCAGTGCTAGTTCGGCAGCAACTAATGAAAAACTGTTTTTT. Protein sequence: CSASSAATNEKLFF.

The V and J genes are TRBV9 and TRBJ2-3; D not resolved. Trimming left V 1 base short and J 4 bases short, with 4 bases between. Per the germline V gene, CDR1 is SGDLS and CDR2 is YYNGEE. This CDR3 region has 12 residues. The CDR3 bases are TGTGCCAGCAGCGTATCACCAGATACGCAGTATTTT. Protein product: CASSVSPDTQYF. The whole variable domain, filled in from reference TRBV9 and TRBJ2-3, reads DSGVTQTPKHLITATGQRVTLRCSPRSGDLSVYWYQQSLDQGLQFLIQYYNGEERAKGNILERFSAQQFPDLHSELNLSSLELGDSALYFCASSVSPDTQYFGPGTRLTVL.

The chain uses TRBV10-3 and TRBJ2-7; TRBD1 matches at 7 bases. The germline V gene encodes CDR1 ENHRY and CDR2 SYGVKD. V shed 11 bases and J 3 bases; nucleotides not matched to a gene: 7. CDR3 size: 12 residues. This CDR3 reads CASGQEIYEQYF. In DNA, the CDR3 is TGTGCCTCCGGACAGGAGATCTACGAGCAGTACTTC.

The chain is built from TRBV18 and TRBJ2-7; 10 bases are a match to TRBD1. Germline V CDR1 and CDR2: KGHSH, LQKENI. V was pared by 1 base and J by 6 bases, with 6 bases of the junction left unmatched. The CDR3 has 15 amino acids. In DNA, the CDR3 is TGTGCCAGCTCACCACGGGGACAGGGGACGATCGAGCAGTACTTC. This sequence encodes CASSPRGQGTIEQYF.

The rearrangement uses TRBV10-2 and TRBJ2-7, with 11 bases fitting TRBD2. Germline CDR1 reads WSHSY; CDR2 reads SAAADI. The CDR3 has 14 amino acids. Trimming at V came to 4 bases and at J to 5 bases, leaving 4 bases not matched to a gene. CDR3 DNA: TGCGCCAGCAGTGGAAATAGCGGGAGGGACGAGCAGTACTTC. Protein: CASSGNSGRDEQYF.

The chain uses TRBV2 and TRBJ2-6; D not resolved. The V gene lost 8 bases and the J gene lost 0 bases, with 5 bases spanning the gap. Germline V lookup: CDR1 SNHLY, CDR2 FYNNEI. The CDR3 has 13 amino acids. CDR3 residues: CASRASGANVLTF. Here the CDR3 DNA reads TGTGCCAGCCGGGCCTCTGGGGCCAACGTCCTGACTTTC.

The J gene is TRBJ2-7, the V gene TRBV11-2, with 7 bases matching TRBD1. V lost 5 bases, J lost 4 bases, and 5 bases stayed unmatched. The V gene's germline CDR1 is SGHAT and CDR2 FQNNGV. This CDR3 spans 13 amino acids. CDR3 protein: CASSLDRPYEQYF. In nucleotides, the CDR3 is TGTGCCAGCAGCCTGGACAGGCCTTACGAGCAGTACTTC.

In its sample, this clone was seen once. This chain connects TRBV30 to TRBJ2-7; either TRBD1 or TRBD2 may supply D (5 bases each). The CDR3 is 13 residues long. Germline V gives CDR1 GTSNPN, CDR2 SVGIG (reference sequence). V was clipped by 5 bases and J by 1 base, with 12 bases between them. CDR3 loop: CAWRGSLSYEQYF. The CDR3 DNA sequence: TGTGCCTGGCGGGGCAGTTTGTCCTACGAGCAGTACTTC.

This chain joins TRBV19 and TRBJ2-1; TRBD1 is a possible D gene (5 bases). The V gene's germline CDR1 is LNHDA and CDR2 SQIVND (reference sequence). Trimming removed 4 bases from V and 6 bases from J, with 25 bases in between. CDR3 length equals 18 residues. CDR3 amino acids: CASSRRLLSSRGTNEQFF. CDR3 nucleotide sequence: TGTGCCAGTAGTAGACGACTGCTTTCGAGTAGGGGTACCAATGAGCAGTTCTTC. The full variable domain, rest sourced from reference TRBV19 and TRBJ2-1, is DGGITQSPKYLFRKEGQNVTLSCEQNLNHDAMYWYRQDPGQGLRLIYYSQIVNDFQKGDIAEGYSVSREKKESFPLTVTSAQKNPTAFYLCASSRRLLSSRGTNEQFFGPGTRLTVL.

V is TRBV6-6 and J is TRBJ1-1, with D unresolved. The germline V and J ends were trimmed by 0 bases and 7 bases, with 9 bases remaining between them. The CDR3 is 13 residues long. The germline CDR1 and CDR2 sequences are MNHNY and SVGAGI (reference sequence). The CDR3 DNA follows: TGTGCCAGCAGTTACTCGTCAGCCATTGAAGCTTTCTTT. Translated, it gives CASSYSSAIEAFF.

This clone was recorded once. Written as DNA, the CDR3 is TGTGCCAGCAGCTTAGAGGTGGGAGATACGCAGTATTTT. This codes for CASSLEVGDTQYF. The V gene is TRBV7-9, the J gene TRBJ2-3, with D unclear. Germline-derived CDR1 and CDR2 are SEHNR and FQNEAQ (reference sequence). This CDR3 spans 13 amino acids. Between the trimmed V and J ends, which lost 1 base and 5 bases, there was a span of 7 bases.

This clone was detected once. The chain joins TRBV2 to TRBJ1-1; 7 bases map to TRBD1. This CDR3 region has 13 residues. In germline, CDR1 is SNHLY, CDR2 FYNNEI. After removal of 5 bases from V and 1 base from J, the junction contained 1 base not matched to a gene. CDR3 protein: CASSRQGNTEAFF. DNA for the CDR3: TGTGCCAGCAGTAGACAGGGGAACACTGAAGCTTTCTTT.

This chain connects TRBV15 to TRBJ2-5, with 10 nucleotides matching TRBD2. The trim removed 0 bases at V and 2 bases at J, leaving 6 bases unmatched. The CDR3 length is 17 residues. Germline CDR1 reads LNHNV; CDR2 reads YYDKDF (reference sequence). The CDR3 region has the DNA TGTGCCACCAGCAGAGATAAAGGGACTAGCGAGCAAGAGACCCAGTACTTC. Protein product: CATSRDKGTSEQETQYF.

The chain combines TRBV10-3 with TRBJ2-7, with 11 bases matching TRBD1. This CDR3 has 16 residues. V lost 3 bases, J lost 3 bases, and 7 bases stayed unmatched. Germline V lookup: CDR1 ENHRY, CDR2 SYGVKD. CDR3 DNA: TGTGCCATCAGTGATTTTCGGACAGGGGGCATCTACGAGCAGTACTTC. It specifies CAISDFRTGGIYEQYF.

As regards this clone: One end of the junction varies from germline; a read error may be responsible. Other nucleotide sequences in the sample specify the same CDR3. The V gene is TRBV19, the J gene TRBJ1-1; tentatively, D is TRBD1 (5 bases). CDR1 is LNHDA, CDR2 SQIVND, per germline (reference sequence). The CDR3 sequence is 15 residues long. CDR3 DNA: TGCGCCAGTTTACGGGACCCCTCGTGGTACACTGAAGCTTTCTTT. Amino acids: CASLRDPSWYTEAFF.

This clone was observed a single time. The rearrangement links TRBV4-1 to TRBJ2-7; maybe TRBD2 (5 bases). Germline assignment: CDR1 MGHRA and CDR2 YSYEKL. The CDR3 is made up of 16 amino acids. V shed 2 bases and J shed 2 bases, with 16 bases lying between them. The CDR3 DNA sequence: TGCGCCAGCAGCCAAAGTCGAACGGGATTCGCCTACGAGCAGTACTTC. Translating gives CASSQSRTGFAYEQYF.

The CDR3, as DNA: TGTGCCAGCAGTCCCCAGGATACTAGCGGGACCCCCTACGAGCAGTACTTC. Translation gives CASSPQDTSGTPYEQYF. The chain links TRBV28 to TRBJ2-7, with 10 bases lining up with TRBD2. V lost 5 bases to trimming and J lost 2 bases; unmatched junction nucleotides: 12. Per germline, CDR1 MDHEN and CDR2 SYDVKM. The CDR3 loop spans 17 amino acids.